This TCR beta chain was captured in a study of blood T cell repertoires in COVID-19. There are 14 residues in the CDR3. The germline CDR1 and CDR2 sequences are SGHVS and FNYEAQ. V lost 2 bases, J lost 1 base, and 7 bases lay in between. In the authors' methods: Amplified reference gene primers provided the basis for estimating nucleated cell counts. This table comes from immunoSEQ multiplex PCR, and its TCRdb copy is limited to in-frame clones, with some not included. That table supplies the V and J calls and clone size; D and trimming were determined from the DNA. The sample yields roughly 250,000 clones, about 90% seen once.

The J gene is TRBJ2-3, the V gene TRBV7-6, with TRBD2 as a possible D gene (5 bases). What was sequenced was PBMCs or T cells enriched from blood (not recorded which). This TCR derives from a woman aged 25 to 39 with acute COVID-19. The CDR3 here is CASSLSGGTDTQYF. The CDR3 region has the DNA TGTGCCAGCAGCTTAAGCGGAGGCACAGATACGCAGTATTTT.